The 30 T cell receptor beta chains given below trace back to one sample, sequenced in a study of T cell responses to AZD1222 COVID-19 vaccine. Method: immunoSEQ multiplex PCR; TCRdb's copy keeps in-frame clones and lacks some. This sample has 80,000 or so clones, with more than 85% found just once. The starting material was peripheral blood, obtained 28 days after the second AZD1222 dose. The origin of the receptors is an adult who received the AZD1222 COVID-19 vaccine.

This sequence joins TRBV18 and TRBJ1-1; no clear D. The CDR3 loop spans 14 amino acids. Per germline, CDR1 KGHSH and CDR2 LQKENI. Trimming took 1 base from V and 1 from J, leaving 7 bases between them. CDR3 sequence (DNA): TGTGCCAGCTCACCACTCGATAGGAACACTGAAGCTTTCTTT. Translating gives CASSPLDRNTEAFF.

The V gene is TRBV7-2, the J gene TRBJ2-2; the match to TRBD1 covers 9 bases. The germline gives CDR1 SGHTA, CDR2 FQGNSA. The junction had 6 bases not matched to a gene; V was cut back by 1 base and J by 6 bases. The CDR3 runs to 16 residues. The CDR3 region has the DNA TGTGCCAGCAGCTTAGTACGGACAGGGGAGGCCGGGGAGCTGTTTTTT. This gives the protein CASSLVRTGEAGELFF.

This clone showed up just once. The chain uses TRBV27 and TRBJ2-1; the D gene is possibly TRBD1 (5 bases). The germline V gene has CDR1 MNHEY and CDR2 SMNVEV (reference sequence). V was clipped by 7 bases and J by 3 bases, with 19 bases between them. This CDR3 region has 16 residues. CDR3 in amino acids: CASTTSGFEDYNEQFF. The CDR3 DNA sequence: TGTGCCAGCACCACCTCAGGGTTTGAGGACTACAATGAGCAGTTCTTC.

The CDR3 coding sequence is TGTGCCAGCAGCGTAGGGTCAGGGGTCGGTCAGCCCCAGCATTTT. Translated: CASSVGSGVGQPQHF. The chain has TRBV9 and TRBJ1-5, with D perhaps matching TRBD1 (6 bases). Germline CDR1 SGDLS, CDR2 YYNGEE. The CDR3 covers 15 residues. The V end lost 0 bases, the J end lost 6 bases, and 13 bases lay between the germline ends.

This clone has a single count. The chain uses TRBV3-1 (or the pseudogene TRBV3-2) and TRBJ1-5; D is unresolved. This CDR3 is built from 15 residues. From germline, CDR1 is LGHDT and CDR2 YNNKEL (reference sequence). With 0 bases removed from V and 0 bases from J, the gap between germline ends came to 6 bases. The CDR3 loop is CASSQDGISNQPQHF. In DNA, the CDR3 is TGTGCCAGCAGCCAAGATGGGATTAGCAATCAGCCCCAGCATTTT.

A single count supports this clone. The chain recombines TRBV10-1 with TRBJ2-3; no clear D gene. Trimming removed 4 bases from V and 4 bases from J, with 9 bases in between. Germline V CDR1 and CDR2: WNHNN, SYGVQD (reference sequence). This CDR3 has 13 residues. CDR3 in DNA: TGCGCCAGCAGTGTTTCACTATCAGATACGCAGTATTTT. It codes for CASSVSLSDTQYF.

The CDR3, as DNA: TGCGCCAGCAGCCAAGATAGGGGGGACTTCACCGGGGAGCTGTTTTTT. It codes for CASSQDRGDFTGELFF. The V gene is TRBV4-3, the J gene TRBJ2-2; D may correspond to TRBD1 or TRBD2 (6 bases each). Per the germline V gene, CDR1 is LGHNA and CDR2 is YSLEER. V lost 0 bases and J 4 bases, leaving 12 bases between the germline ends. This CDR3 has 16 amino acids.

The CDR3 spells CASSFGTGISNQPQHF. The CDR3 DNA follows: TGTGCCAGCAGCTTCGGGACAGGGATTAGCAATCAGCCCCAGCATTTT. J is TRBJ1-5 and V is TRBV7-9; TRBD1 agrees at 9 bases. The CDR3 length is 16 residues. J gave up 0 bases and V 3 bases, and 3 bases lay outside the gene matches. CDR1 is SEHNR, CDR2 FQNEAQ, per germline (reference sequence).

The gene calls are TRBV10-2 and TRBJ2-7; D possibly corresponds to TRBD1 (5 bases). The germline CDR1 and CDR2 sequences are WSHSY and SAAADI. The CDR3 is 12 residues long. V lost 9 bases and J 0 bases, leaving 9 bases between the germline ends. The CDR3 DNA reads as TGCGCCAGTTTCCAGGGCTCCTACGAGCAGTACTTC. This codes for CASFQGSYEQYF.

The DNA of the CDR3 is TGTGCCAGTCGGAGACCGGGACTAGAGAACACTGAAGCTTTCTTT. As protein: CASRRPGLENTEAFF. This rearrangement joins TRBV19 to TRBJ1-1, with a weak D call TRBD1 (5 bases). The CDR3 contains 15 residues. Germline V CDR1 and CDR2: LNHDA, SQIVND (reference sequence). Deletions cut 8 bases from V and 1 base from J, with 17 bases between.

The chain recombines TRBV7-7 with TRBJ2-2, with TRBD2 identical over 15 bases. Trimming cost V 3 bases and J 4 bases; bases outside gene matches: 9. This CDR3 contains 19 residues. Germline assignment: CDR1 SSHAT and CDR2 FNYEAQ (reference sequence). The CDR3 loop reads CASSLQAPGLAGGTGELFF. The CDR3 DNA is TGTGCCAGCAGCTTGCAAGCCCCGGGACTAGCGGGAGGCACCGGGGAGCTGTTTTTT.

J is TRBJ2-3 and V is TRBV12-2; the table's D call TRBD2 went unverified against the DNA. TRBV12-2 is recorded as a pseudogene. The CDR3 is made up of 16 amino acids. This CDR3 reads CASRLWTGWDTDTQYF. The CDR3 nucleotides read TGTGCAAGTCGCTTATGGACGGGATGGGACACAGATACGCAGTATTTT.

V and J are TRBV12-3 or TRBV12-4 and TRBJ2-2; perhaps TRBD2 as D (5 bases). Trimming pared 5 bases from V and 9 bases from J, leaving 13 bases between. The CDR3 runs to 13 residues. The CDR3 loop is CASSGLARWELFF. DNA for the CDR3: TGTGCCAGCAGTGGACTCGCGCGTTGGGAGCTGTTTTTT.

The rearrangement links TRBV11-2 to TRBJ1-4, with TRBD1 matching 7 bases. Unmatched junction bases numbered 2, after V lost 3 bases and J lost 4 bases. Germline values: CDR1 SGHAT, CDR2 FQNNGV. The CDR3 covers 14 residues. Here the CDR3 reads CASSFGTVNEKLFF. In nucleotides, the CDR3 is TGTGCCAGCAGCTTCGGGACAGTTAATGAAAAACTGTTTTTT.

V is TRBV5-4 and J is TRBJ1-2; D is ambiguous. Germline V CDR1 and CDR2: SGHNT, YYREEE (reference sequence). Trimming pared 5 bases from V and 0 bases from J, leaving 8 bases between. The CDR3 totals 13 residues. The CDR3 reads CASRGRTNYGYTF. The CDR3 bases are TGTGCCAGCAGGGGCAGAACTAACTATGGCTACACCTTC.

This clone has only one observation. This chain uses TRBV4-1 with TRBJ2-7, with D uncertain. CDR1 is MGHRA and CDR2 is YSYEKL in the germline V gene. The germline V and J ends were trimmed by 5 bases and 9 bases, with 11 bases remaining between them. The CDR3 has 11 amino acids. The CDR3 sequence is CASSSYDGQYF. The CDR3 DNA is TGCGCCAGCAGCTCCTACGACGGGCAGTACTTC.

This chain connects TRBV10-1 to TRBJ2-7, with D perhaps TRBD2 (5 bases). The CDR3 runs to 13 residues. CDR1 is WNHNN and CDR2 is SYGVQD in the germline V gene (reference sequence). Trimming took 5 bases from V and 6 from J, leaving 14 bases between them. CDR3 region: CASSHGPGSEQYF. The CDR3 DNA follows: TGCGCCAGCAGTCACGGGCCGGGGTCCGAGCAGTACTTC.

This chain connects TRBV5-8 to TRBJ1-4, with 8 bases matching TRBD1. The germline V gene encodes CDR1 SGHTS and CDR2 YDEGEE. CDR3 length: 15 residues. V was clipped by 4 bases and J by 4 bases; unmatched bases: 6. The chain's CDR3 is CASSPSGGFNEKLFF. The CDR3 DNA follows: TGTGCCAGCAGCCCATCAGGGGGCTTTAATGAAAAACTGTTTTTT.

This clone was observed a few times. The V and J genes are TRBV13 and TRBJ2-1; 10 nucleotides agree with TRBD2. Germline loops: CDR1 PRHDT, CDR2 FYEKMQ (reference sequence). J lost 7 bases, V lost 8 bases, and 5 bases had no gene match. This CDR3 has 13 amino acids. DNA of the CDR3: TGTGCCAGCGGCTCTAGCGGGAGTAATGAGCAGTTCTTC. Its protein product is CASGSSGSNEQFF.

The V gene is TRBV9, the J gene TRBJ2-2; possibly TRBD1 for D (5 bases). Trimming took 0 bases from V and 8 from J, leaving 14 bases between them. The CDR3 has 15 residues. Germline V CDR1 and CDR2: SGDLS, YYNGEE. The CDR3 DNA sequence: TGTGCCAGCAGCGTAGAAGGGGCGATTGAAGGGGAGCTGTTTTTT. Its translation: CASSVEGAIEGELFF.

The chain joins TRBV2 to TRBJ2-5; no definite D call. Germline V gives CDR1 SNHLY, CDR2 FYNNEI. The CDR3 has 16 amino acids. Deletions cut 4 bases from V and 1 base from J, with 16 bases between. CDR3 amino acids: CASSVRTDDVQETQYF. The CDR3 DNA reads TGTGCCAGCAGTGTTAGGACCGATGACGTCCAAGAGACCCAGTACTTC.

The V gene is TRBV9, the J gene TRBJ1-3; 7 nucleotides align to TRBD1. The CDR3 covers 15 residues. Germline V gene data show CDR1 as SGDLS and CDR2 as YYNGEE. V was clipped by 0 bases and J by 4 bases; unmatched bases: 4. In DNA, the CDR3 is TGTGCCAGCAGCGTAGGAGGGGGCGGAGGAAACACCATATATTTT. Its translation: CASSVGGGGGNTIYF.

The rearrangement joins TRBV19 to TRBJ1-3; no reliable D call. This CDR3 contains 12 residues. Trimming stripped 4 bases from V and 2 bases from J, with 3 bases between. CDR1 is LNHDA, CDR2 SQIVND, per germline (reference sequence). This CDR3 reads CASSTTGNTIYF. CDR3 DNA: TGTGCCAGTAGTACGACTGGAAACACCATATATTTT.

The table lists this clone with many counts. The rearrangement links TRBV6-5 to TRBJ2-1; D unclear. The CDR3 has 13 residues. The V end lost 8 bases, the J end lost 7 bases, and 15 bases lay between the germline ends. Per the germline V gene, CDR1 is MNHEY and CDR2 is SVGAGI. The CDR3 DNA reads TGTGCCAGCTTTGGTAGGATGGGAAATGAGCAGTTCTTC. Translated, it gives CASFGRMGNEQFF.

The chain links TRBV19 to TRBJ1-5; no clear D. CDR3 length: 12 residues. Germline-derived CDR1 and CDR2 are LNHDA and SQIVND (reference sequence). Trimming left V 8 bases short and J 1 base short, with 6 bases between. The DNA for the CDR3 is TGTGCCAGTCAAGGCAGCAATCAGCCCCAGCATTTT. Encoded protein: CASQGSNQPQHF.

The chain links TRBV29-1 to TRBJ2-1, with D perhaps TRBD1 or TRBD2 (6 bases each). The CDR3 covers 15 residues. The germline V and J ends were trimmed by 7 bases and 5 bases, with 21 bases remaining between them. Per the germline V gene, CDR1 is SQVTM and CDR2 is ANQGSEA. This chain's CDR3 is CSALTGGGYNNEQFF. As DNA, the CDR3 is TGCAGCGCACTCACCGGAGGGGGGTATAACAATGAGCAGTTCTTC.

Notes on this clone: One junction end disagrees with the germline gene, perhaps due to a read error. The chain is built from TRBV6-2 or TRBV6-3 and TRBJ2-2, with TRBD1 as a possible D gene (5 bases). Per the germline V gene, CDR1 is MNHEY and CDR2 is SVGEGT. The CDR3 contains 14 residues. CDR3: CASSYGAKTGELFF. The CDR3 DNA sequence: TGTGCCAGCAGTTACGGGGCGAAGACCGGGGAGCTGTTTTTT.

The V and J genes are TRBV5-6 and TRBJ2-7; D unresolved. The CDR3 is 15 amino acids. V gave up 3 bases and J gave up 4 bases, with 17 bases separating them. Germline CDR1 and CDR2: SGHDT and YYEEEE. CDR3 sequence: CASSSNSRTVYEQYF. CDR3 in DNA: TGTGCCAGCAGCTCGAACAGTCGAACCGTGTACGAGCAGTACTTC.

CDR3 sequence: CASSLLPFNLLLADTQYF. CDR3 coding DNA: TGTGCCAGCAGCTTACTTCCCTTTAACCTCCTCCTCGCAGATACGCAGTATTTT. The gene calls are TRBV5-8 and TRBJ2-3; D gene ambiguous. Per germline, CDR1 SGHTS and CDR2 YDEGEE. Trimming shortened V by 2 bases and J by 4 bases, and 23 bases separated the two germline ends. The CDR3 is 18 amino acids.

The CDR3 DNA reads TGTGCCAGCAGTGGCCGGACAGTGGATTCACCCCTCCACTTT. It codes for CASSGRTVDSPLHF. The J gene is TRBJ1-6, the V gene TRBV6-6; D possibly corresponds to TRBD1 (6 bases). There are 14 residues in the CDR3. From germline, CDR1 is MNHNY and CDR2 SVGAGI (reference sequence). The V end lost 5 bases, the J end lost 8 bases, and 13 bases lay between the germline ends.